Each of the 26 T cell receptor beta chains below was sequenced from the same sample in a study of cytomegalovirus exposure and HLA in healthy donors. Primers: 60 Vbeta forward and 13 Jbeta reverse. Using immunoSEQ multiplex PCR, the repertoire was profiled, and TCRdb retains in-frame clones only, with some absent. The table lists tens of thousands of clones, roughly four fifths of them singletons. The sequencing sample was made of PBMCs. The receptors come from a young man in good health and CMV-seronegative.

The chain joins TRBV6-5 to TRBJ2-7; 10 bases agree with TRBD1. Germline loops: CDR1 MNHEY, CDR2 SVGAGI. The ends lost 5 bases at V and 9 bases at J; junction bases unmatched: 7. This CDR3 region has 13 residues. DNA of the CDR3: TGTGCCAGCAGTCCGGGACAGGGGAGGGGGCAGTACTTC. It codes for CASSPGQGRGQYF.

CDR3 sequence reads: CASSQWATTQDTQYF. The CDR3 nucleotides are TGCGCCAGCAGCCAGTGGGCGACTACCCAAGATACGCAGTATTTT. The chain is built from TRBV4-3 and TRBJ2-3; tentatively, D is TRBD2 (5 bases). Trimming cost V 3 bases and J 5 bases, with 15 bases left between them. Germline assignment: CDR1 LGHNA and CDR2 YSLEER. The CDR3 spans 15 residues.

The chain employs TRBV29-1 and TRBJ2-1; 10 bases align to TRBD2. The length of the CDR3 is 15 residues. The germline V gene encodes CDR1 SQVTM and CDR2 ANQGSEA. V shed 8 bases, J shed 7 bases, and the junction held 14 bases outside the gene matches. The CDR3 loop is CSLWKGSGRENEQFF. For the CDR3, the DNA is TGCAGCCTTTGGAAAGGGAGCGGGAGGGAGAATGAGCAGTTCTTC.

CDR3 sequence (DNA): TGTGCCAGCAGCGGAGCCTACAATGAGCAGTTCTTC. Residues: CASSGAYNEQFF. V is TRBV16 and J is TRBJ2-1; D remains unclear. CDR3 length: 12 residues. Trimming took off 5 bases at V and 2 bases at J, with 4 bases between the two ends. From germline, CDR1 is KGHSY and CDR2 FQNENV.

The V gene is TRBV2, the J gene TRBJ1-2; 9 nucleotides line up with TRBD1. CDR3 length: 12 amino acids. V was pared by 5 bases and J by 7 bases, with 2 bases of the junction left unmatched. Germline CDR1 and CDR2: SNHLY and FYNNEI. The DNA for the CDR3 is TGTGCCAGCAGTTCACAGGGGGCTGGCTACACCTTC. Protein: CASSSQGAGYTF. Supplemented by reference TRBV2 and TRBJ1-2, the full variable domain reads EPEVTQTPSHQVTQMGQEVILRCVPISNHLYFYWYRQILGQKVEFLVSFYNNEISEKSEIFDDQFSVERPDGSNFTLKIRSTKLEDSAMYFCASSSQGAGYTFGSGTRLTVV.

This clone was detected only a few times. DNA for the CDR3: TGCGCCAGCAGCACCGGACAGGGGCATAATGAGCAGTTCTTC. Its translation: CASSTGQGHNEQFF. The chain recombines TRBV4-1 with TRBJ2-1; 9 nucleotides match TRBD1. The CDR3 spans 14 residues. Germline assignment: CDR1 MGHRA and CDR2 YSYEKL. Trimming took 5 bases from V and 7 from J; bases not matched to a gene: 6.

This sequence joins TRBV6-1 and TRBJ1-2; D gene unclear. CDR1 and CDR2 from the germline V gene are MNHNS and SASEGT. CDR3 length equals 13 residues. Trimming removed 0 bases at V and 7 bases at J, with 9 bases between. The CDR3 DNA reads TGTGCCAGCAGTGAAGCGAGAGAACGTGGCTACACCTTC. Translation: CASSEARERGYTF.

The V and J genes are TRBV18 and TRBJ2-7; D may be TRBD1 (7 bases). The CDR3 covers 16 residues. Per the germline V gene, CDR1 is KGHSH and CDR2 is LQKENI. With 6 bases removed from V and 4 bases from J, the gap between germline ends came to 22 bases. The CDR3: CASSLLSRGEPYEQYF. Here the CDR3 DNA reads TGTGCCAGCTCCCTCCTCTCCAGGGGGGAGCCGTACGAGCAGTACTTC.

Concerning this clone itself: At the DNA level, this CDR3 is encoded by other sequences in the same sample as well. The chain couples TRBV5-1 to TRBJ2-1, with 9 bases fitting TRBD1. V trimming: 2 bases; J trimming: 2 bases; junction bases outside the gene matches: 2. The CDR3 runs to 15 residues. Germline CDR1 is SGHRS and CDR2 is YFSETQ. CDR3 sequence reads: CASSFGTGPYNEQFF. The CDR3 DNA is TGCGCCAGCAGCTTCGGGACAGGGCCCTACAATGAGCAGTTCTTC.

This clone was counted once. The chain joins TRBV7-9 to TRBJ2-5; 7 bases align to TRBD2. The CDR3 contains 14 residues. The germline V gene has CDR1 SEHNR and CDR2 FQNEAQ (reference sequence). V was clipped by 10 bases and J by 9 bases; unmatched bases: 17. The CDR3 DNA reads as TGTGCCATCCTGGGGGGGGTCGGAAGAGGGTCCCAGTACTTC. Protein sequence: CAILGGVGRGSQYF.

The chain carries TRBV7-2 and TRBJ2-1; TRBD2 matches at 10 bases. Trimming at V came to 3 bases and at J to 5 bases, leaving 7 bases not matched to a gene. The germline V gene encodes CDR1 SGHTA and CDR2 FQGNSA. The CDR3 consists of 16 residues. The CDR3 nucleotides are TGTGCCAGCAGCTTCCCACTAGCGGGGAGGGACAATGAGCAGTTCTTC. Its protein product is CASSFPLAGRDNEQFF.

J is TRBJ2-5 and V is TRBV4-1; 9 nucleotides agree with TRBD1. CDR1 MGHRA and CDR2 YSYEKL come from the germline V gene. CDR3 length: 17 residues. J gave up 5 bases and V 2 bases, and 12 bases lay outside the gene matches. The CDR3 sequence is CASSQRLSGTGWETQYF. The DNA for the CDR3 is TGCGCCAGCAGCCAACGACTCTCCGGGACAGGGTGGGAGACCCAGTACTTC.

The chain employs TRBV19 and TRBJ2-2; 12 bases are shared with TRBD2. CDR1 LNHDA and CDR2 SQIVND come from the germline V gene (reference sequence). The CDR3 length is 16 residues. Losses at the gene ends were 2 bases for V and 5 bases for J; bases not matched to a gene: 3. In DNA, the CDR3 is TGTGCCAGTAGTATACTAGCGGGGGGGCATACCGGGGAGCTGTTTTTT. This gives the protein CASSILAGGHTGELFF.

The table lists this clone with a count of one. The chain links TRBV5-1 to TRBJ1-6; 8 bases agree with TRBD1. The germline gives CDR1 SGHRS, CDR2 YFSETQ. There are 15 residues in the CDR3. The V segment lost 0 bases and the J segment 5 bases; nucleotides outside the gene matches: 1. CDR3 coding DNA: TGCGCCAGCAGCTTGGACAGGGGGAATAATTCACCCCTCCACTTT. Translated, it gives CASSLDRGNNSPLHF.

The J gene is TRBJ2-3, the V gene TRBV14; D might be TRBD2 (7 bases). V was shortened by 0 bases and J by 6 bases, with 13 bases between the two germline ends. The CDR3 consists of 15 residues. Germline V gives CDR1 SGHDN, CDR2 FVKESK. The CDR3 DNA reads as TGTGCCAGCAGCCAAGAGAGGGGGGGCCCGGATACGCAGTATTTT. Protein: CASSQERGGPDTQYF.

The chain is built from TRBV6-1 and TRBJ1-3; 8 bases are shared with TRBD1. Per germline, CDR1 MNHNS and CDR2 SASEGT. V lost 5 bases to trimming and J lost 4 bases; unmatched junction nucleotides: 7. CDR3 length: 15 residues. DNA of the CDR3: TGTGCCAGCAGTTTCCGACAGGGGCTGGGAAACACCATATATTTT. Its translation is CASSFRQGLGNTIYF.

This sequence joins TRBV5-6 and TRBJ1-3; the D is unclear. V was shortened by 4 bases and J by 4 bases, with 12 bases between the two germline ends. The CDR3 extends over 14 amino acids. The germline V gene encodes CDR1 SGHDT and CDR2 YYEEEE. The DNA of the CDR3 is TGTGCCAGCAGCGTGGGAGTCCCCGGAAACACCATATATTTT. Encoded protein: CASSVGVPGNTIYF.

This chain uses TRBV4-2 with TRBJ1-3, with unresolved D. Trimming took off 0 bases at V and 1 base at J, with 13 bases between the two ends. CDR3 length: 17 residues. Germline values: CDR1 LGHNA, CDR2 YNFKEQ. CDR3 DNA: TGTGCCAGCAGCCAAGACCTTCCCTCTATTTCTGGAAACACCATATATTTT. Translation: CASSQDLPSISGNTIYF.

V is TRBV5-6 and J is TRBJ2-1, with TRBD1 identical over 9 bases. This CDR3 contains 14 residues. The trim removed 6 bases at V and 2 bases at J, leaving 3 bases unmatched. CDR1 and CDR2 from the germline V gene are SGHDT and YYEEEE. The CDR3 DNA sequence: TGTGCCAGCACCTGGGACAGGGCCTACAATGAGCAGTTCTTC. Amino acid sequence: CASTWDRAYNEQFF.

The chain carries TRBV30 and TRBJ1-1; unclear D gene. With 4 bases removed from V and 3 bases from J, the gap between germline ends came to 6 bases. This CDR3 region has 11 residues. Germline V gene sequence: CDR1 GTSNPN, CDR2 SVGIG (reference sequence). CDR3 sequence reads: CAWTGHTEAFF. CDR3 DNA sequence: TGTGCCTGGACCGGTCACACTGAAGCTTTCTTT.

The V call is TRBV5-4, the J call TRBJ1-1, with D possibly being TRBD1 (5 bases). This CDR3 is 14 amino acids long. Trimming cost V 4 bases and J 1 base, with 11 bases left between them. In germline, CDR1 is SGHNT, CDR2 YYREEE (reference sequence). CDR3 DNA sequence: TGTGCCAGCAGCCCCCTCGGACAGAACACTGAAGCTTTCTTT. This gives the protein CASSPLGQNTEAFF.

This CDR3 is CASSRRGRSTGELFF. In DNA, the CDR3 is TGTGCCAGCAGCCGGCGGGGCAGAAGCACCGGGGAGCTGTTTTTT. The chain recombines TRBV13 with TRBJ2-2; tentatively, D is TRBD2 (6 bases). Trimming removed 5 bases at V and 4 bases at J, with 14 bases between. Looked up from germline, CDR1 is PRHDT and CDR2 is FYEKMQ (reference sequence). The CDR3 is 15 amino acids.

V and J are TRBV30 and TRBJ2-7, with TRBD1 matching 8 bases. V shed 0 bases and J 5 bases; nucleotides not matched to a gene: 3. CDR3 length: 13 amino acids. Germline V lookup: CDR1 GTSNPN, CDR2 SVGIG (reference sequence). CDR3 bases: TGTGCCTGGAGTGTACAGGGGGGCCACGAGCAGTACTTC. It codes for CAWSVQGGHEQYF.

The rearrangement joins TRBV7-6 to TRBJ2-7; 10 nucleotides align to TRBD1. This CDR3 spans 17 amino acids. V shed 1 base and J 4 bases; nucleotides not matched to a gene: 10. Germline CDR1 and CDR2: SGHVS and FNYEAQ. The CDR3 DNA is TGTGCCAGCAGCTTAGTAGGAGGGGGACAGGGGTTTTACGAGCAGTACTTC. This codes for CASSLVGGGQGFYEQYF.

This clone has just one count. The V call is TRBV7-2, the J call TRBJ2-3; TRBD2 matches 12 bases. This CDR3 is 17 amino acids long. The J segment lost 3 bases and the V segment lost 2 bases, leaving 6 bases of the junction unmatched. Germline values: CDR1 SGHTA, CDR2 FQGNSA. CDR3 loop: CASSLPGLAGGTDTQYF. In DNA form, the CDR3 reads TGTGCCAGCAGCTTACCGGGACTAGCGGGCGGGACAGATACGCAGTATTTT.

The gene calls are TRBV5-5 and TRBJ2-3, with 7 bases that match TRBD1. After removal of 2 bases from V and 4 bases from J, the junction contained 4 bases not matched to a gene. The CDR3 runs to 14 residues. Germline lookup yields CDR1 SGHKS and CDR2 YYEKEE (reference sequence). CDR3 sequence: CASSLTGVADTQYF. Here the CDR3 DNA reads TGTGCCAGCAGCTTAACAGGGGTTGCAGATACGCAGTATTTT.